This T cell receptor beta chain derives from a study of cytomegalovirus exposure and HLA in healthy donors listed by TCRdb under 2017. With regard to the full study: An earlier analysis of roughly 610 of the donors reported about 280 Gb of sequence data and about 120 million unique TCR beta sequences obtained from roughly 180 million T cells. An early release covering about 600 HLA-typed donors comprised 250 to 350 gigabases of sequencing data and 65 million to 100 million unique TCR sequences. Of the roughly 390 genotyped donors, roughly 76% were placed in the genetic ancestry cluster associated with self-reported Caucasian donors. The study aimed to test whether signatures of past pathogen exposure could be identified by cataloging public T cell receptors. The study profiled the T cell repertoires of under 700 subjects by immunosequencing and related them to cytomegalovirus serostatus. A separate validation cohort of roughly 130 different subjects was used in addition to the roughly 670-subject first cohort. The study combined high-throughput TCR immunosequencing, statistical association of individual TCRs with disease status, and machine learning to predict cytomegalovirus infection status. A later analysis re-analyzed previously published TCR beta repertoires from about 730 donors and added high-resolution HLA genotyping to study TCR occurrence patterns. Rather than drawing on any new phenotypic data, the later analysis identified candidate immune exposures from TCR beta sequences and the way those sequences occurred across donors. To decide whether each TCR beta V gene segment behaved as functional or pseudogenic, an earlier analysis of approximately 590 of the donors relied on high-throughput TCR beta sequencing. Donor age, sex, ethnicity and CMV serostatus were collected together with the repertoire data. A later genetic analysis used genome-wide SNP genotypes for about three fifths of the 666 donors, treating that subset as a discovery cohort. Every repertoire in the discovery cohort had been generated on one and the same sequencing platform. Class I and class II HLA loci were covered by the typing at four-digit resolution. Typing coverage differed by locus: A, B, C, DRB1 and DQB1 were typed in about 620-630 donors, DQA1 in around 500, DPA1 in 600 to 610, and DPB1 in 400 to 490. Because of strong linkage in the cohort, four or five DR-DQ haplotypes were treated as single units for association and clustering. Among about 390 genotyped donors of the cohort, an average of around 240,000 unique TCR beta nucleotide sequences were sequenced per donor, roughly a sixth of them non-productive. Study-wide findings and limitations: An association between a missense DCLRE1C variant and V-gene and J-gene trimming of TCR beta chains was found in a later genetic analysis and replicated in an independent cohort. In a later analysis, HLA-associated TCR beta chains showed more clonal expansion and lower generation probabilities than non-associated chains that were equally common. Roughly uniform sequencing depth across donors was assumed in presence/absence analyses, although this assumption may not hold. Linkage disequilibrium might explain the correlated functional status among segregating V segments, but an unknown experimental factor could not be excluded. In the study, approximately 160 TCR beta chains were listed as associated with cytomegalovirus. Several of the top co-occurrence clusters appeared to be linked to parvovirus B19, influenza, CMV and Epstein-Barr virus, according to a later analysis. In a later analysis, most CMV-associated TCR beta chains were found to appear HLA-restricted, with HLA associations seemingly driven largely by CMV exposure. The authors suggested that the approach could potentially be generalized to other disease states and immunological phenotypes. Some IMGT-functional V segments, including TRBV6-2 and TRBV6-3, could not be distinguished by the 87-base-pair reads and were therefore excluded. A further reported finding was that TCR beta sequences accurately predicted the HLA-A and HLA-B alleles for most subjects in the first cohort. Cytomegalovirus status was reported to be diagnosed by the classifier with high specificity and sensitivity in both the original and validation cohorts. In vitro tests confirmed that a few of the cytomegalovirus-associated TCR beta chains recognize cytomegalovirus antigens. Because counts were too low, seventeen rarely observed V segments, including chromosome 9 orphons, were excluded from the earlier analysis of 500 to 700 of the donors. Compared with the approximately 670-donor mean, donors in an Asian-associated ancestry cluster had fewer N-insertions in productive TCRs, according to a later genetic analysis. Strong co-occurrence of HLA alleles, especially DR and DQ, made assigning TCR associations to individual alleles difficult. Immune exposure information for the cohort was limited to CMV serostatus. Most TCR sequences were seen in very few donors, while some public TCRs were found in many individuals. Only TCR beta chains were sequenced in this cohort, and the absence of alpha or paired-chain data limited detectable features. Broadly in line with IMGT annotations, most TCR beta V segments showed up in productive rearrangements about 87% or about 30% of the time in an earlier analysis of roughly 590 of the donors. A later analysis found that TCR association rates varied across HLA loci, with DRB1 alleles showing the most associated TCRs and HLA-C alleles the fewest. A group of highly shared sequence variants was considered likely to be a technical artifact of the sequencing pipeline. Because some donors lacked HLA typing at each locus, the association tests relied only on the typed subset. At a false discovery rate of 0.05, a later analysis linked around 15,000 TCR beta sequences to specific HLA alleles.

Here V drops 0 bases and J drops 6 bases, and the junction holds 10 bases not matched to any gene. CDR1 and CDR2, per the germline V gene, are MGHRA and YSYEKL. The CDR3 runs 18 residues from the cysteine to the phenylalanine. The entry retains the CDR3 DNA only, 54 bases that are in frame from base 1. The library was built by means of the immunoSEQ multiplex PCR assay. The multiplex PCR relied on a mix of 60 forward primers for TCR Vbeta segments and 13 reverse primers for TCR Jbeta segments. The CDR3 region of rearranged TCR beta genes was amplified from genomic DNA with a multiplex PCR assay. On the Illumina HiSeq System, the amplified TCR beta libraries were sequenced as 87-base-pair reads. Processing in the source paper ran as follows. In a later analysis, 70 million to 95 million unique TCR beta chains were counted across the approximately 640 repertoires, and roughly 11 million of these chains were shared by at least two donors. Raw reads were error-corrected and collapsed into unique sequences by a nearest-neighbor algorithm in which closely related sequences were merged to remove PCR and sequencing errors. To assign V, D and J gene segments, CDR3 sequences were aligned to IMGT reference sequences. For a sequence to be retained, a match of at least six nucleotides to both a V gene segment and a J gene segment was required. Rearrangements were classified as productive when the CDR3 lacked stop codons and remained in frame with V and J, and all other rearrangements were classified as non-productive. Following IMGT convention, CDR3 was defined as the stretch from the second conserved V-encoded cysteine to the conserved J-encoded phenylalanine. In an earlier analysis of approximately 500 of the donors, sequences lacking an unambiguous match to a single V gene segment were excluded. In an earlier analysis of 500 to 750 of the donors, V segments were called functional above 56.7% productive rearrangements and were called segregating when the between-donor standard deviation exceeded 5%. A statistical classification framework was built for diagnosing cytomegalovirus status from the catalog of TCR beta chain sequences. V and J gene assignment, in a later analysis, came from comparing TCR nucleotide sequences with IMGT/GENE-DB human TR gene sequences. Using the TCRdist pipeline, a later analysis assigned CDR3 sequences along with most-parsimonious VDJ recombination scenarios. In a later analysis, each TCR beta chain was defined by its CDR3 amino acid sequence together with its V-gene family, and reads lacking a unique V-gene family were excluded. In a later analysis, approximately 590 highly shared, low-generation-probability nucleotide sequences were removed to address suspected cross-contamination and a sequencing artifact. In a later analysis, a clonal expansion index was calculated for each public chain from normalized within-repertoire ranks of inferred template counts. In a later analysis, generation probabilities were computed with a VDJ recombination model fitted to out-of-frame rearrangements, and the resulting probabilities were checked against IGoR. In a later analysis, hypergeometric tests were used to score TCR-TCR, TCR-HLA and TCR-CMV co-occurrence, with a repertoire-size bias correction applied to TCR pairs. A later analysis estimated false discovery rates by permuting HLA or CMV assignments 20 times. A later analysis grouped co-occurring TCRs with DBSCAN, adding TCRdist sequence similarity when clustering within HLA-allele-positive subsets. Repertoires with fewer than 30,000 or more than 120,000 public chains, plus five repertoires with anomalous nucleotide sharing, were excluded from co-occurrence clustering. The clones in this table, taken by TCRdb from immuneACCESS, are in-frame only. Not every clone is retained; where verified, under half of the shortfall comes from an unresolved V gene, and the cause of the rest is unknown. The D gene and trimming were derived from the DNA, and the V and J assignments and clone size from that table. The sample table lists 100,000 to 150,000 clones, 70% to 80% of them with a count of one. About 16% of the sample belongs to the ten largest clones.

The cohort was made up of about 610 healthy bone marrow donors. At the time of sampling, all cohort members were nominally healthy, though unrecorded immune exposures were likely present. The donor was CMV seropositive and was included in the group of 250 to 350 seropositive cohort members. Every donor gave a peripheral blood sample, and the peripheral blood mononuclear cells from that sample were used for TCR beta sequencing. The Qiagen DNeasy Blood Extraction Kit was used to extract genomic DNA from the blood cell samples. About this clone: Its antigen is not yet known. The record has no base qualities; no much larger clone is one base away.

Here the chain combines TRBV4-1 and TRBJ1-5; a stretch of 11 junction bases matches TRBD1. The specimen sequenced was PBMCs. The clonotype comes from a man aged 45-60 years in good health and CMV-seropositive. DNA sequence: TGCGCCAGCAGCCAAGATGCCCTTCCGGGACAGGGGGGTCAGCCCCAGCATTTT. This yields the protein CASSQDALPGQGGQPQHF.